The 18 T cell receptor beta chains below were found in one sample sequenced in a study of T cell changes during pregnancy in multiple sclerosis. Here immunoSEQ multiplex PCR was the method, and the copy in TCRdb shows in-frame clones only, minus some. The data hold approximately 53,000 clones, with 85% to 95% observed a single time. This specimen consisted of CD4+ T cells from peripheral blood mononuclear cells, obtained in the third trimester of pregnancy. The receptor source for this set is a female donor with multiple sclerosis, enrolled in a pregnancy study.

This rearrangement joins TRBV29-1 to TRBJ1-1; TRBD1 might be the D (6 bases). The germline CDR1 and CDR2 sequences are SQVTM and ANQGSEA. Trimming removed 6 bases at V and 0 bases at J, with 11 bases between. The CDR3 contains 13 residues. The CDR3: CSVTTGVNTEAFF. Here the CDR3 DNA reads TGCAGCGTGACGACAGGAGTGAACACTGAAGCTTTCTTT.

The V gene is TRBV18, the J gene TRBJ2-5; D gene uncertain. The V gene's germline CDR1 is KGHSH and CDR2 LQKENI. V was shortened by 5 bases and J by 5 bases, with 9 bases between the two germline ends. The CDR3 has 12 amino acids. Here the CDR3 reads CASSSEAETQYF. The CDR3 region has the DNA TGTGCCAGCTCATCCGAGGCGGAGACCCAGTACTTC.

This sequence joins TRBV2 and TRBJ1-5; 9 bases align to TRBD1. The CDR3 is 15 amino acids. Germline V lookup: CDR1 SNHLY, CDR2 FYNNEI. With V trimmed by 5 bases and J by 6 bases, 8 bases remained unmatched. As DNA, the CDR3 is TGTGCCAGCAGTATTTGGGACAGGGTGGCTCAGCCCCAGCATTTT. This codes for CASSIWDRVAQPQHF.

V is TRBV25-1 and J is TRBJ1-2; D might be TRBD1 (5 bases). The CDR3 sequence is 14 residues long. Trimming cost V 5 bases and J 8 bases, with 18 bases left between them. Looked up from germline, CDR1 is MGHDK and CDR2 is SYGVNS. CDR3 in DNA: TGTGCCAGCAGTTTCTCCCGACAATGGGGCGGCTACACCTTC. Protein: CASSFSRQWGGYTF.

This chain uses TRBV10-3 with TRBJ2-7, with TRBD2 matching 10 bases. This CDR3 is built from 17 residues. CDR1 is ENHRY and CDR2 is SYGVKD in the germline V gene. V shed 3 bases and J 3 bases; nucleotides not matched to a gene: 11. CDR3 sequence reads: CAISEIGETSGLYEQYF. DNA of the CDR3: TGTGCCATCAGTGAAATCGGAGAGACTAGCGGGCTCTACGAGCAGTACTTC.

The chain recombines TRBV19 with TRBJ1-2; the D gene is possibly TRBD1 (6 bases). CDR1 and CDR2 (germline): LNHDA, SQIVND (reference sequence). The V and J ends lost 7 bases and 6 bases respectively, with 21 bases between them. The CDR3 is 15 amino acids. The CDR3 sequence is CASTPLTGPPDGYTF. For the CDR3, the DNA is TGTGCCAGTACCCCATTGACAGGCCCCCCGGATGGCTACACCTTC.

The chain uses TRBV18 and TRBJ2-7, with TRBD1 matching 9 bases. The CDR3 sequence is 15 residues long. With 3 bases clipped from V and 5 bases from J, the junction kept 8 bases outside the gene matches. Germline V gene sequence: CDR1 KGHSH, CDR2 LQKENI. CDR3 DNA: TGTGCCAGCTCACCGATAGGACAGGGGCAGGACGAGCAGTACTTC. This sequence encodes CASSPIGQGQDEQYF.

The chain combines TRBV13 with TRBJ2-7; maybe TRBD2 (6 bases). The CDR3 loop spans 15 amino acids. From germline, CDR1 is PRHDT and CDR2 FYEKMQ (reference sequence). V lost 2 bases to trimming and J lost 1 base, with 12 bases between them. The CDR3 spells CASSLIGTLSYEQYF. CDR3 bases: TGTGCCAGCAGCTTAATAGGGACTCTATCCTACGAGCAGTACTTC.

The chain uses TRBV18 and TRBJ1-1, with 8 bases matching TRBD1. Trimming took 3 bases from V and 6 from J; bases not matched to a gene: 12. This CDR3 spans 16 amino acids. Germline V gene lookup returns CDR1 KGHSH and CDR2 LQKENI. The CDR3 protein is CASSPTGVARIPEAFF. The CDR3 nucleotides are TGTGCCAGCTCACCGACAGGGGTGGCAAGGATCCCTGAAGCTTTCTTT.

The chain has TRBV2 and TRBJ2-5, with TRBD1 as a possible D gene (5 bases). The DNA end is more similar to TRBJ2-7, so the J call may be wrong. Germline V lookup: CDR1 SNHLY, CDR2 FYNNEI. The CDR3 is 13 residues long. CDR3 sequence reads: CASSQTVTYEQYF. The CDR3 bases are TGTGCCAGCAGTCAGACAGTCACCTACGAGCAGTACTTC.

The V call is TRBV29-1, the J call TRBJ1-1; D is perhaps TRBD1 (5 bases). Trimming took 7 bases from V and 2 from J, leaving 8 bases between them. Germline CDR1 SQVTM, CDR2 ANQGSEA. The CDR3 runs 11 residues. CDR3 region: CSGGFNTEAFF. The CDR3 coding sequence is TGCAGCGGGGGCTTCAACACTGAAGCTTTCTTT.

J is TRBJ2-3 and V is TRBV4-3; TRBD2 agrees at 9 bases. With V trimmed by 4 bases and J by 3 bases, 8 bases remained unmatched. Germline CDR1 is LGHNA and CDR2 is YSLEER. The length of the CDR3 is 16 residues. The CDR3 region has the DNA TGCGCCAGCAGCCGAGGCGGGGGGGCCGCTACAGATACGCAGTATTTT. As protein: CASSRGGGAATDTQYF.

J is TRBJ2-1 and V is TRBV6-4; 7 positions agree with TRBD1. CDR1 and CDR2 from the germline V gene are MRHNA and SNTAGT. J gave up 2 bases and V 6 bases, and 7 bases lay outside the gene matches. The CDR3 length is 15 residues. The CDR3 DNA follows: TGTGCCAGCAGCAGACAGGGTGGGCCCTACAATGAGCAGTTCTTC. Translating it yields CASSRQGGPYNEQFF.

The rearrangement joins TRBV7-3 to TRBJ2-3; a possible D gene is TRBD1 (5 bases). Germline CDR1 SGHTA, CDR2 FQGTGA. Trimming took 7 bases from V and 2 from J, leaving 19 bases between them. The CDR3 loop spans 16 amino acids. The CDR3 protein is CASTPGVGRLTDTQYF. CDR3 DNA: TGTGCCAGCACCCCGGGCGTGGGGCGCCTCACAGATACGCAGTATTTT.

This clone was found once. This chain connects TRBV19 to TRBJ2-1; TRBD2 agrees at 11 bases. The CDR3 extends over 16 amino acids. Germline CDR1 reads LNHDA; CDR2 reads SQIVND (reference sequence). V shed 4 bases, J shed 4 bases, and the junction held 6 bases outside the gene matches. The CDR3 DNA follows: TGTGCCAGTAGTACCTCGACTAGCGGGGTTTACAATGAGCAGTTCTTC. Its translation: CASSTSTSGVYNEQFF.

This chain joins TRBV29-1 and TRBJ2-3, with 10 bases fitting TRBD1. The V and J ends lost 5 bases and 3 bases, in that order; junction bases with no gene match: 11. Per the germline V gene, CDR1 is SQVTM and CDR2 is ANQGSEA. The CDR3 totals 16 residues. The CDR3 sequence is CSVIRGRDRGTDTQYF. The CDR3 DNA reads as TGCAGCGTTATACGGGGACGGGACAGGGGTACAGATACGCAGTATTTT.

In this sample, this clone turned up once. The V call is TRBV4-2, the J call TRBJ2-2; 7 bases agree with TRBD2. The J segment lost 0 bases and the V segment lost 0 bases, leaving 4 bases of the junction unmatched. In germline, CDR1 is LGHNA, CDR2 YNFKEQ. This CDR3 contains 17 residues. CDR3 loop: CASSQDAAGANTGELFF. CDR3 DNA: TGTGCCAGCAGCCAAGATGCGGCGGGGGCGAACACCGGGGAGCTGTTTTTT.

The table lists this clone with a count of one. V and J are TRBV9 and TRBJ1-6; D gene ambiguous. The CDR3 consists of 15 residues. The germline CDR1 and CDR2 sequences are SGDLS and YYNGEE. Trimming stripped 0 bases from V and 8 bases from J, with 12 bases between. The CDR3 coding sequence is TGTGCCAGCAGCGTAGTTCCGGGAAGGGATTCACCCCTCCACTTT. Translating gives CASSVVPGRDSPLHF.